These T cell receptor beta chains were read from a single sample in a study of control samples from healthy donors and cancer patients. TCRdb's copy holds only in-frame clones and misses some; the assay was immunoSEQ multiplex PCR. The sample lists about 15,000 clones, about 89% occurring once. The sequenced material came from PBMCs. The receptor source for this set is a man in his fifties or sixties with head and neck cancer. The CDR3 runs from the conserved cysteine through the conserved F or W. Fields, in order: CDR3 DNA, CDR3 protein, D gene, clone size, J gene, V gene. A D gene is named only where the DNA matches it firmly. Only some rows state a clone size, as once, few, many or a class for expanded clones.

TGTGCCAGCAGCCCGGACGGCCCAGCGGGGAACAATGAGCAGTTCTTC,CASSPDGPAGNNEQFF,TRBD2,-,TRBJ2-1,TRBV11-3
TGTGCCAGCAGCTCCACTCGCGGGATTACTGGAAACACCATATATTTT,CASSSTRGITGNTIYF,-,once,TRBJ1-3,TRBV11-2
TGCGCCAGCAGCCAGGTCCCGGTCAGGGGGTTGGAGACCCAGTACTTC,CASSQVPVRGLETQYF,TRBD1,-,TRBJ2-5,TRBV4-1
TGTGCCAGTAGTATAGGGGCTAGCGGGGGGACAGATACGCAGTATTTT,CASSIGASGGTDTQYF,TRBD2,-,TRBJ2-3,TRBV19
TGTGCCAGCAGCTTAGTGGCAGGGGGAAACTATGGCTACACCTTC,CASSLVAGGNYGYTF,TRBD1,-,TRBJ1-2,TRBV11-2
TGTGCCAGCAGACTAGGACTAGCGGGCAATGAGCAGTTCTTC,CASRLGLAGNEQFF,TRBD2,-,TRBJ2-1,TRBV7-2
TGCGCCAGCAGCTTCCGGGACGGCACCTACGAGCAGTACTTC,CASSFRDGTYEQYF,-,-,TRBJ2-7,TRBV5-1
TGTGCCAGCAGCGTCACCGGGACGGAATATGGCTACACCTTC,CASSVTGTEYGYTF,-,-,TRBJ1-2,TRBV7-3
TGTGCCAGCAGCTTTAGCGCCTACGAGCAGTACTTC,CASSFSAYEQYF,-,-,TRBJ2-7,TRBV7-2
TGTGCCAGCAGCTTGGGGGGCCCCCTGGGCGAGCAGTACTTC,CASSLGGPLGEQYF,-,few,TRBJ2-7,TRBV5-6
TGTGCCAGCAGCCCCCTTAAGGGGGCCTTCCACAATGAGCAGTTCTTC,CASSPLKGAFHNEQFF,TRBD1,-,TRBJ2-1,TRBV14
TGTGCCAGCAGTCCGACAGACCACTATGGCTACACCTTC,CASSPTDHYGYTF,-,-,TRBJ1-2,TRBV6-5
TGTGCCAGCTCACCACAGAATAGCAATCAGCCCCAGCATTTT,CASSPQNSNQPQHF,-,-,TRBJ1-5,TRBV18
TGTGCCAGCAGTTTATCGACACCGGGAGGAAACACCATATATTTT,CASSLSTPGGNTIYF,-,-,TRBJ1-3,TRBV27
TGTGCCAGCAGCTTAGAACGGTCGGGGCCAGGCGGGGAGCTGTTTTTT,CASSLERSGPGGELFF,-,-,TRBJ2-2,TRBV7-8
TGTGCCAGCAGCTTTCCCCGGGGGAGTACGGACACCGGGGAGCTGTTTTTT,CASSFPRGSTDTGELFF,-,-,TRBJ2-2,TRBV11-2
TGCGCCAGCAGCTTGGGCGGGGGCTTCACAGATACGCAGTATTTT,CASSLGGGFTDTQYF,-,-,TRBJ2-3,TRBV5-1
TGTGCCAGCAGCCCCACCCTCAGGGGGCTGGACACCGGGGAGCTGTTTTTT,CASSPTLRGLDTGELFF,TRBD1,-,TRBJ2-2,TRBV5-4
TGTGCCAGCAGTTTGGTTAGCAATCAGCCCCAGCATTTT,CASSLVSNQPQHF,-,-,TRBJ1-5,TRBV28
TGTGCCAGCAGCCAAGGAGGGGCAGGGGTCTATGGCTACACCTTC,CASSQGGAGVYGYTF,-,-,TRBJ1-2,TRBV3-1/TRBV3-2
TGTGCCAGCAGCTTTGGCGAGGGGAATCAGCCCCAGCATTTT,CASSFGEGNQPQHF,-,-,TRBJ1-5,TRBV9
TGTGCCAGCTCAGGCGGAGCGGGGGGGCCGACAGATACGCAGTATTTT,CASSGGAGGPTDTQYF,TRBD2,-,TRBJ2-3,TRBV18
TGTGCCAGCACCCTAGGGGAGACCCAGTACTTC,CASTLGETQYF,-,-,TRBJ2-5,TRBV12-3/TRBV12-4
TGTGCCAGCAGCCCAACCCTAGCGGGGGGGCCGGTCACCGGGGAGCTGTTTTTT,CASSPTLAGGPVTGELFF,TRBD2,-,TRBJ2-2,TRBV7-6
TGTGCCAGCAGAACCTACCCGGGACAAGTACCTTATAGCAATCAGCCCCAGCATTTT,CASRTYPGQVPYSNQPQHF,-,-,TRBJ1-5,TRBV21-1
TGTGCCAGCAGCCCTGGACAGGGATGGTATGGCTACACCTTC,CASSPGQGWYGYTF,TRBD1,-,TRBJ1-2,TRBV5-4
TGTGCCAGCAGTGCGGGGAGCTCCTACGAGCAGTACTTC,CASSAGSSYEQYF,-,-,TRBJ2-7,TRBV6-2/TRBV6-3
TGTGCCAGCAGCGTAGACAGAGATAACTATGGCTACACCTTC,CASSVDRDNYGYTF,-,-,TRBJ1-2,TRBV2
TGTGCCAGCAACGGACAGGGGGCGAACACCGGGGAGCTGTTTTTT,CASNGQGANTGELFF,TRBD1,-,TRBJ2-2,TRBV19
TGTGCCAGCAGTGAGAGGTTGGGTGGCTACACCTTC,CASSERLGGYTF,-,few,TRBJ1-2,TRBV6-1
TGTGCCAGCAGCGACGAAGGGCGAGGCTACACCTTC,CASSDEGRGYTF,-,-,TRBJ1-2,TRBV9
TGTGCCAGTAGTCCTTACAGGGGAGGTCAGCCCCAGCATTTT,CASSPYRGGQPQHF,TRBD1,-,TRBJ1-5,TRBV19
TGTGCCAGCAGCCCCCGGGAGGGCTATGGCTACACCTTC,CASSPREGYGYTF,-,large,TRBJ1-2,TRBV7-9
TGTGCCAGCAGCGCTACAGGGTTTAACTATGGCTACACCTTC,CASSATGFNYGYTF,-,-,TRBJ1-2,TRBV6-5
TGCAGCGCCCCCGGGGTTCCCTACAATGAGCAGTTCTTC,CSAPGVPYNEQFF,-,-,TRBJ2-1,TRBV29-1
TGTGCCAGCAGCTTCGGCGGGGGATCTTACGAGCAGTACTTC,CASSFGGGSYEQYF,TRBD2,-,TRBJ2-7,TRBV7-6
TGTGCCAGCAGCCGGGACCAGGGGACCCAGTACTTC,CASSRDQGTQYF,-,-,TRBJ2-5,TRBV7-2
TGTGCCAGCAGTCTAACTAGCGGGGGCTACGAGCAGTACTTC,CASSLTSGGYEQYF,TRBD2,-,TRBJ2-7,TRBV6-5
TGCGCCAGCAGCTTTGGGACGTACACCGGGGAGCTGTTTTTT,CASSFGTYTGELFF,-,medium-sized,TRBJ2-2,TRBV5-1
TGTGCCAGCAGTTACTCGAGTCCGCATAGCAATCAGCCCCAGCATTTT,CASSYSSPHSNQPQHF,-,-,TRBJ1-5,TRBV6-5
TGTGCCAGCAGTTACTCACGGTATTCACCCCTCCACTTT,CASSYSRYSPLHF,-,-,TRBJ1-6,TRBV6-2/TRBV6-3
TGTGCCAGCCGAGTAGCGGGGGGGCCACCCGGGGAGCTGTTTTTT,CASRVAGGPPGELFF,TRBD2,few,TRBJ2-2,TRBV11-1
TGCGCCAGCAGCTTCCGGGACGCGGGGAACACTGAAGCTTTCTTT,CASSFRDAGNTEAFF,-,-,TRBJ1-1,TRBV5-1
TGTGCCAGCAGCTTAAACTTGCAGGAGAGGCAGCCCTACACCTTC,CASSLNLQERQPYTF,-,-,TRBJ1-2,TRBV11-2
TGTGCCAGCAGCTTTTCAGGGAGGGGTACCTACGAGCAGTACTTC,CASSFSGRGTYEQYF,TRBD2,-,TRBJ2-7,TRBV7-8
TGCGCCAGCACACGGCTAGCGAGCTCCTACAATGAGCAGTTCTTC,CASTRLASSYNEQFF,-,-,TRBJ2-1,TRBV5-1
TGTGCCAGCGGGCCGGGCCTCAATCAGCCCCAGCATTTT,CASGPGLNQPQHF,-,-,TRBJ1-5,TRBV27
TGTGCCAGCAGTTTTGTGGGCCAGCCCCAGCATTTT,CASSFVGQPQHF,-,-,TRBJ1-5,TRBV12-3/TRBV12-4
TGTGCCAGCAGCCAAGGAGCTCCGGGACAGGGGGTCACCGGGGAGCTGTTTTTT,CASSQGAPGQGVTGELFF,TRBD1,-,TRBJ2-2,TRBV3-1/TRBV3-2
TGTGCCAGCAGTTACGGCGGATCTGGGGCCAACGTCCTGACTTTC,CASSYGGSGANVLTF,-,-,TRBJ2-6,TRBV6-2/TRBV6-3
TGTGCCAGCAGCCAAGATCTAGCGGGGGCAAAGGGTGCCAAAAACATTCAGTACTTC,CASSQDLAGAKGAKNIQYF,TRBD2,-,TRBJ2-4,TRBV3-1/TRBV3-2
TGCAGCGTTGAAGGGACAGGGTGGCATGGCTACACCTTC,CSVEGTGWHGYTF,TRBD1,-,TRBJ1-2,TRBV29-1
TGTGCCAGCAGCAACTGGGGGACAGAAAAACTGTTTTTT,CASSNWGTEKLFF,-,-,TRBJ1-4,TRBV12-3/TRBV12-4
TGTGCCAGTAGTAGAACCGGGTGGTCGGCTGAAGCTTTCTTT,CASSRTGWSAEAFF,-,-,TRBJ1-1,TRBV19
TGTGCCAGCAGCTTAGGAGGAGGGCTCAATCAGCCCCAGCATTTT,CASSLGGGLNQPQHF,-,-,TRBJ1-5,TRBV7-2
TGTGCCAGCAGCTCCGGACGGGGTCAGCCCCAGCATTTT,CASSSGRGQPQHF,-,-,TRBJ1-5,TRBV5-6
TGTGCCAGCAGCGTAGCTAGGGGGCCCATCCAAGAGACCCAGTACTTC,CASSVARGPIQETQYF,TRBD1,-,TRBJ2-5,TRBV9
TGTGCCAGCAGTGAATCTCCCAGGGGGACCTACAATGAGCAGTTCTTC,CASSESPRGTYNEQFF,TRBD1,-,TRBJ2-1,TRBV6-1
TGTGCCAGCAGCTTGCCGGGCACCGGGGAGCTGTTTTTT,CASSLPGTGELFF,-,-,TRBJ2-2,TRBV5-5
TGTGCCAGCAGCCAGAGGGGGCGAACTGAAGCTTTCTTT,CASSQRGRTEAFF,TRBD1,-,TRBJ1-1,TRBV14